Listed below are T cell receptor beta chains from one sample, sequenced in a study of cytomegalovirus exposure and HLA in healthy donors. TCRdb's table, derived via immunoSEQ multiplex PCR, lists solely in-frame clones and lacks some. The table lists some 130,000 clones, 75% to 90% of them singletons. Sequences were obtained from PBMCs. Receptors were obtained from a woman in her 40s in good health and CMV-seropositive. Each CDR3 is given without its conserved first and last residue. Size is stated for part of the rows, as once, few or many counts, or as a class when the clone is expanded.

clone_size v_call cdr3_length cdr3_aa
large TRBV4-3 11 ASSQRTGREQY
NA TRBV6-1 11 ASRAPWNQPQH
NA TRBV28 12 ASSEHGTAEKLF
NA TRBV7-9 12 ASRNLQGPYGYT
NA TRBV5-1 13 ASSRALAGQETQY
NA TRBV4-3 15 ASSQTYQGVWYNEQF
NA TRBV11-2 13 ASSFGTGRTGELF
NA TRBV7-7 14 ASSFQDDGGIETQY
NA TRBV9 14 ASSPTWGQRNSPLH
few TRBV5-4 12 ASSLGQGGEKLF
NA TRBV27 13 ASSSYRGRAGELF
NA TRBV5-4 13 ASSFGAGMYNEQF
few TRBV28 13 ASRPPGTGSTEAF
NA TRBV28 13 ASSSLAGGSYEQY
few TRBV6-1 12 ASSEPDRNTEAF
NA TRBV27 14 ASSYRGQAPNNGYT
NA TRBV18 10 ASSPQGFEQY